This record concerns one T cell receptor beta chain sequence. Antigen: not known. 5'RACE primed at constant segments yielded TCR alpha and TCR beta cDNA libraries bearing sample barcodes and UMIs. MiXCR, run by TCRdb on the 5' RACE reads, gives a single entry per CDR3 protein. The sample records about 250,000 distinct CDR3 sequences, roughly 18% being singletons. This record comes from a study of T-cell memory formation after mild COVID-19. Study background: TCR clusters were largely donor specific. Findings and limits, study-wide: Day 37-peaking second-wave clones had unconfirmed SARS-CoV-2 specificity. Researchers report contracting CD4+ clones mostly in CM and EM, with CD8+ clones in EMRA.

The germline CDR1 and CDR2 sequences are SGHRS and YFSETQ. The CDR3 is made up of 16 amino acids. V was cut by 0 bases and J by 1 base, with 12 bases left in between. The chain recombines TRBV5-1 with TRBJ2-3, with D tentatively TRBD2 (6 bases). This sequence originates from a man between 18 and 35 years old who had mild COVID-19 (a few samples of this study predate the infection). Cell type and time point are not known. Sample: PBMCs or a T cell subset sorted from them (not recorded which). CDR3 residues: CASSLGLGGGTDTQYF. In DNA, the CDR3 is TGCGCCAGCAGCTTGGGACTCGGGGGAGGCACAGATACGCAGTATTTT.